This T cell receptor (beta chain) was observed in a study of blood T cell repertoires in COVID-19. The V gene's germline CDR1 is DFQATT and CDR2 SNEGSKA (reference sequence). The CDR3 length is 11 residues. The V end was cut by 5 bases, the J end by 8 bases, with 12 bases between. Only in-frame clones appear in the TCRdb table, and some are missing; sequencing was by immunoSEQ multiplex PCR. The sample includes tens of thousands of clones, roughly four fifths of them seen just once. The chain is built from TRBV20-1 and TRBJ1-2; D not certain. This receptor was identified in a woman aged 70-85 years with COVID-19, enrolled during active disease. Sequencing input: peripheral blood. The CDR3 sequence: CSAPGPAGYTF. CDR3 coding DNA: TGCAGTGCTCCAGGTCCCGCCGGCTACACCTTC.